The next 9 T cell receptor beta chains were all read from a single sample in a study of PD-1 blockade in classical Hodgkin lymphoma (dated by TCRdb to 2020 to 2022). The library was produced with the immunoSEQ multiplex PCR assay. TCRdb carries this immuneACCESS record with in-frame sequences only. Its versions omit some clonotypes, under half of them owing to an unresolved V gene in the studies checked, with the rest unexplained. The sample table holds about 46,000 clones, of which under 80% were seen once. The ten largest clonotypes hold approximately 12% of the sample. The sample's time point, from its label and the paper: cycle 4 day 1 (C4D1), after 6 weeks of nivolumab. Every trial patient had relapsed following autologous stem cell transplantation, and prior brentuximab vedotin exposure was what differed among cohorts A, B and C. The specimen was peripheral blood mononuclear cells (PBMCs), collected before the fourth cycle of nivolumab. The origin of the receptors is a human donor with classical Hodgkin lymphoma.

This chain connects TRBV5-4 to TRBJ2-3; tentatively, D is TRBD2 (5 bases). Trimming took 0 bases from V and 0 from J, leaving 8 bases between them. The CDR3 is made up of 15 amino acids. In germline, CDR1 is SGHNT, CDR2 YYREEE (reference sequence). DNA for the CDR3: TGTGCCAGCAGCTTGGCGGGCGGGAGCACAGATACGCAGTATTTT. Translated, it gives CASSLAGGSTDTQYF. The full variable domain, rest sourced from reference TRBV5-4 and TRBJ2-3, is ETGVTQSPTHLIKTRGQQVTLRCSSQSGHNTVSWYQQALGQGPQFIFQYYREEENGRGNFPPRFSGLQFPNYSSELNVNALELDDSALYLCASSLAGGSTDTQYFGPGTRLTVL.

The gene calls are TRBV5-4 and TRBJ2-2, with a tentative D call TRBD1 (5 bases). The germline CDR1 and CDR2 sequences are SGHNT and YYREEE (reference sequence). The germline V and J ends were trimmed by 4 bases and 6 bases, with 10 bases remaining between them. The CDR3 spans 13 residues. CDR3 nucleotides: TGTGCCAGCAGCCGAAAAGGGGCCGGGGAGCTGTTTTTT. It codes for CASSRKGAGELFF.

The V gene is TRBV6-5, the J gene TRBJ2-2; unclear D gene. Trimming stripped 6 bases from V and 7 bases from J, with 3 bases between. CDR1 and CDR2 (germline): MNHEY, SVGAGI. This CDR3 has 10 amino acids. CDR3 in amino acids: CASRDGELFF. As DNA, the CDR3 is TGTGCCAGCAGGGACGGGGAGCTGTTTTTT.

This rearrangement joins TRBV6-5 to TRBJ2-1; no reliable D call. V lost 5 bases and J 7 bases, leaving 18 bases between the germline ends. This CDR3 is built from 15 residues. The germline gives CDR1 MNHEY, CDR2 SVGAGI. CDR3 amino acids: CASSARVPRWNEQFF. CDR3 bases: TGTGCCAGCAGTGCCCGGGTCCCCCGATGGAATGAGCAGTTCTTC.

This chain joins TRBV6-4 and TRBJ2-1; 8 bases match TRBD1. Germline V gene data show CDR1 as MRHNA and CDR2 as SNTAGT. The CDR3 spans 16 residues. V lost 5 bases and J lost 2; bases outside the gene matches: 8. The CDR3 nucleotides read TGTGCCAGCAGTTCCGGACAGGGCGAACCCTACAATGAGCAGTTCTTC. Its protein is CASSSGQGEPYNEQFF.

A single count supports this clone. The chain carries TRBV6-6 and TRBJ2-1; D perhaps matches TRBD2 (5 bases). The germline V and J ends were trimmed by 7 bases and 4 bases, with 14 bases remaining between them. Germline V CDR1 and CDR2: MNHNY, SVGAGI (reference sequence). The CDR3 is made up of 14 amino acids. CDR3 DNA: TGTGCCAGCACCCCCCTCGGGATTTACAATGAGCAGTTCTTC. Its translation: CASTPLGIYNEQFF.

CDR3 sequence: CASSSRDGHSYEQYF. Here the CDR3 DNA reads TGTGCCAGTAGTTCCCGGGACGGTCACTCCTACGAGCAGTACTTC. This chain joins TRBV19 and TRBJ2-7; D is possibly TRBD1 or TRBD2 (5 bases each). Germline lookup yields CDR1 LNHDA and CDR2 SQIVND (reference sequence). The CDR3 runs 15 residues. V gave up 5 bases and J gave up 0 bases, with 14 bases separating them.

This clone appeared a single time. V is TRBV30 and J is TRBJ1-2; 8 bases line up with TRBD1. Trimming at V came to 0 bases and at J to 6 bases, leaving 6 bases not matched to a gene. Germline CDR1 GTSNPN, CDR2 SVGIG (reference sequence). This CDR3 spans 14 amino acids. The CDR3 sequence: CAWSVGTGGHGYTF. DNA for the CDR3: TGTGCCTGGAGTGTGGGAACAGGGGGGCATGGCTACACCTTC.

The chain is built from TRBV27 and TRBJ2-1, with D unresolved. V lost 3 bases, J lost 5 bases, and 14 bases lay in between. The CDR3 extends over 15 amino acids. CDR1 is MNHEY and CDR2 is SMNVEV in the germline V gene (reference sequence). As DNA, the CDR3 is TGTGCCAGCAGTTTTAGGACCAAACCTAACAATGAGCAGTTCTTC. Translation: CASSFRTKPNNEQFF.